These T cell receptor beta chains were read from a single sample in a study of T-cell memory formation after mild COVID-19. A single record per CDR3 protein comes from TCRdb applying MiXCR to the 5' RACE reads. In the table there are 250,000 to 300,000 distinct CDR3 sequences, around 15% of which are singletons. The sample consisted of PBMCs or a T cell subset sorted from them (not recorded which). Receptors originate from a man aged 18 to 30 who had mild COVID-19 (a few samples of this study predate the infection). Cell type and time point are not known. Each CDR3 is given without its conserved first and last residue. Each record gives: CDR3 length, V gene, clone size, J gene, CDR3 protein. The size entry is marked missing in some rows and otherwise reads once, few, many or a size class.

11	TRBV7-9	many	TRBJ1-1	ASSTQTGPEAF
17	TRBV2	.	TRBJ2-3	ARTRDSPGQGPPADTQY
12	TRBV20-1	.	TRBJ1-1	SALNRQANTEAF
14	TRBV9	few	TRBJ1-1	ASSVVAHSLNTEAF
11	TRBV7-2	many	TRBJ1-1	ASSSRWDTEAF
11	TRBV5-1	few	TRBJ2-1	ASSLERANEQF
15	TRBV9	many	TRBJ2-3	ASSVAGSGGAADTQY
11	TRBV29-1	few	TRBJ2-5	SVDREYQETQY
13	TRBV4-1	few	TRBJ2-5	ASSPARSFQETQY
11	TRBV2	few	TRBJ1-6	ASSYGYNSPLH
9	TRBV25-1	.	TRBJ2-7	ASSSGGPQY
11	TRBV20-1	.	TRBJ2-7	SASGQGSYEQY
13	TRBV5-1	many	TRBJ2-5	ASSLRTRSQETQY
10	TRBV5-1	.	TRBJ1-1	ASSFQGAEAF
11	TRBV7-9	.	TRBJ1-1	ASRIGTNTEAF
12	TRBV7-9	few	TRBJ2-7	ASSPTGQAYEQY
12	TRBV12-3/TRBV12-4	few	TRBJ2-7	ASSSQDGPYEQY
13	TRBV24-1	many	TRBJ1-1	ATSDSGTGNTEAF
11	TRBV18	few	TRBJ1-1	ASSPPGQVEAF
12	TRBV3-1	.	TRBJ2-1	ASSHYSGGNEQF
10	TRBV7-2	.	TRBJ1-2	ASTQLTEDYT
13	TRBV12-3/TRBV12-4	few	TRBJ1-1	ASRSYQGTNTEAF
13	TRBV5-1	few	TRBJ1-3	ASSRGPGQGGTIY
13	TRBV12-3/TRBV12-4	.	TRBJ1-5	ASSRQGNSNQPQH
9	TRBV29-1	.	TRBJ1-1	SVGQPTEAF
12	TRBV7-2	.	TRBJ1-2	ASSIDPANYGYT
10	TRBV12-3/TRBV12-4	many	TRBJ2-5	ASSEVEETQY
10	TRBV4-1	.	TRBJ1-2	ASSHAAYGYT
11	TRBV7-2	few	TRBJ2-5	ASSSPLGETQY
12	TRBV7-3	.	TRBJ1-1	ASSLNGRRGQAF
10	TRBV29-1	.	TRBJ1-3	SVESAGNTIY
12	TRBV5-1	.	TRBJ2-3	ASSLERGLDTQY
11	TRBV4-3	few	TRBJ1-2	ASSQDGSYGYT